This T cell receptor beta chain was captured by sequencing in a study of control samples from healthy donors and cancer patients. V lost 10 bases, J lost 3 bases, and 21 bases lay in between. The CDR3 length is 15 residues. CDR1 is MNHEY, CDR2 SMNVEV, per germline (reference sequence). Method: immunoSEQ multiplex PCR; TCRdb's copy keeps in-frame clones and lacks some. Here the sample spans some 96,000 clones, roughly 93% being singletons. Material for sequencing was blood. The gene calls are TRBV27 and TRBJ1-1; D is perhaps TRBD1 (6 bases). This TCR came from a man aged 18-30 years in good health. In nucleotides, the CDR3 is TGTGCCACCAACGCCCGAAGCAGGGGAGACACTGAAGCTTTCTTT. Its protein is CATNARSRGDTEAFF.